Listed here are 18 T cell receptor beta chains from one sample, sequenced in a study of identical twins. Via MiXCR, TCRdb re-called the 5' RACE reads, giving one row per CDR3 protein. Of 400,000 or so distinct CDR3 sequences detected, around 9.7% appear once; the ten largest clones hold 8% to 9.5%. The sample taken for sequencing was naive T cells sorted from blood. These receptors were obtained from a woman aged 45-59 years in good health.

This clonotype appeared many times. The genes are TRBV5-1 and TRBJ2-2; TRBD1 is a possible D gene (5 bases). In germline, CDR1 is SGHRS, CDR2 YFSETQ. The CDR3 sequence is 16 residues long. V lost 1 base and J 1 base, leaving 11 bases between the germline ends. The CDR3 region is CASSLTPGWNTGELFF. CDR3 in DNA: TGCGCCAGCAGCTTGACCCCAGGGTGGAACACCGGGGAGCTGTTTTTT. Complete variable domain (other parts from reference TRBV5-1 and TRBJ2-2): KAGVTQTPRYLIKTRGQQVTLSCSPISGHRSVSWYQQTPGQGLQFLFEYFSETQRNKGNFPGRFSGRQFSNSRSEMNVSTLELGDSALYLCASSLTPGWNTGELFFGEGSRLTVL.

This clonotype was recorded a few times. The V and J genes are TRBV2 and TRBJ1-6; no reliable D call. The V end was cut by 4 bases, the J end by 8 bases, with 12 bases between. CDR1 and CDR2 from the germline V gene are SNHLY and FYNNEI. The CDR3 has 14 residues. CDR3 in amino acids: CASSGNDGDSPLHF. Here the CDR3 DNA reads TGTGCCAGCAGTGGGAATGACGGGGATTCACCCCTCCACTTT.

The chain uses TRBV5-1 and TRBJ2-1; D is uncertain. In germline, CDR1 is SGHRS, CDR2 YFSETQ. This CDR3 region has 14 residues. V lost 3 bases and J lost 3, with 10 bases in between. The CDR3 DNA reads as TGCGCCAGCAGCTCCGGACCCAACTACAATGAGCAGTTCTTC. Its protein is CASSSGPNYNEQFF.

This clonotype occurred a few times. The chain is built from TRBV10-3 and TRBJ2-3, with 7 bases matching TRBD2. J was trimmed by 2 bases and V by 0 bases; bases with no gene match: 2. Germline values: CDR1 ENHRY, CDR2 SYGVKD. This CDR3 has 15 amino acids. The CDR3 reads CAISESAGVTDTQYF. For the CDR3, the DNA is TGTGCCATCAGTGAGTCTGCGGGAGTCACAGATACGCAGTATTTT.

The chain carries TRBV11-3 and TRBJ2-2; D may be TRBD1 (5 bases). V gave up 7 bases and J gave up 10 bases, with 10 bases separating them. This CDR3 comprises 11 residues. CDR1 and CDR2 (germline): SGHNT, YENEEA. The CDR3 DNA reads TGTGCCAGCACCGGACATGAGGAGCTGTTTTTT. Protein sequence: CASTGHEELFF.

The chain links TRBV24-1 to TRBJ2-5, with 11 bases fitting TRBD2. The CDR3 has 14 amino acids. The germline gives CDR1 KGHDR, CDR2 SFDVKD. J lost 4 bases, V lost 5 bases, and 2 bases had no gene match. As DNA, the CDR3 is TGTGCCACCAGTGGTCTAGCGGGAGGAGAGACCCAGTACTTC. This codes for CATSGLAGGETQYF.

This clonotype has just a few counts. The gene calls are TRBV7-8 and TRBJ2-4; D is tentatively TRBD1 or TRBD2 (5 bases each). V shed 2 bases and J shed 1 base, with 12 bases lying between them. CDR1 SGHVS and CDR2 FQNEAQ come from the germline V gene. The CDR3 totals 16 residues. Here the CDR3 DNA reads TGTGCCAGCAGCTTATCCCGGGACGAGGCCAAAAACATTCAGTACTTC. Translation gives CASSLSRDEAKNIQYF. Using reference TRBV7-8 and TRBJ2-4 for the parts outside the CDR3, the full variable domain is GAGVSQSPRYKVAKRGQDVALRCDPISGHVSLFWYQQALGQGPEFLTYFQNEAQLDKSGLPSDRFFAERPEGSVSTLKIQRTQQEDSAVYLCASSLSRDEAKNIQYFGAGTRLSVL.

The rearrangement joins TRBV6-1 to TRBJ1-2, with no clear D. The CDR3 is 14 amino acids. Trimming shortened V by 2 bases and J by 6 bases, and 13 bases separated the two germline ends. Germline V gene data show CDR1 as MNHNS and CDR2 as SASEGT. Here the CDR3 reads CASSEYDLPDGYTF. Here the CDR3 DNA reads TGTGCCAGCAGTGAATATGACCTCCCGGATGGCTACACCTTC.

This chain links TRBV5-1 with TRBJ2-1; the match to TRBD2 covers 8 bases. CDR3 length: 15 amino acids. The V gene's germline CDR1 is SGHRS and CDR2 YFSETQ. V dropped 2 bases and J dropped 2; count of bases not matched to a gene: 3. The CDR3 loop reads CASSLAGVTYNEQFF. CDR3 coding DNA: TGCGCCAGCAGCTTAGCGGGAGTAACCTACAATGAGCAGTTCTTC.

This clonotype has more than one count but fewer than ten. The rearrangement links TRBV5-1 to TRBJ1-2; no clear D. The CDR3 has 13 residues. CDR1 and CDR2 from the germline V gene are SGHRS and YFSETQ. V lost 0 bases and J lost 6, with 9 bases in between. The CDR3 sequence: CASSLAGLNGYTF. CDR3 bases: TGCGCCAGCAGCTTGGCGGGATTAAATGGCTACACCTTC.

This clonotype was detected ten times or more. This chain links TRBV5-6 with TRBJ2-5; 7 positions match TRBD1. The CDR3 is 14 residues long. Looked up from germline, CDR1 is SGHDT and CDR2 is YYEEEE. J was trimmed by 5 bases and V by 1 base; bases with no gene match: 5. The CDR3, as DNA: TGTGCCAGCAGCTTGCCCGACAGGGAGGAGACCCAGTACTTC. Protein sequence: CASSLPDREETQYF. Complete variable domain (other parts from reference TRBV5-6 and TRBJ2-5): DAGVTQSPTHLIKTRGQQVTLRCSPKSGHDTVSWYQQALGQGPQFIFQYYEEEERQRGNFPDRFSGHQFPNYSSELNVNALLLGDSALYLCASSLPDREETQYFGPGTRLLVL.

The V and J genes are TRBV12-3 or TRBV12-4 and TRBJ1-1; the D is unclear. The CDR3 extends over 15 amino acids. V was cut by 6 bases and J by 7 bases, with 21 bases left in between. DNA of the CDR3: TGTGCCAGCAGCTGGCGATCCGGGGTTAATGGTGAAGCTTTCTTT. Translating it yields CASSWRSGVNGEAFF.

This clonotype has ten or more counts. V is TRBV12-3 or TRBV12-4 and J is TRBJ2-2; D is unresolved. The CDR3 is 17 amino acids. V lost 5 bases and J 0 bases, leaving 16 bases between the germline ends. This CDR3 is CASSPTDWNANTGELFF. DNA of the CDR3: TGTGCCAGCAGTCCCACCGACTGGAACGCGAACACCGGGGAGCTGTTTTTT.

This clonotype was detected a few times. V is TRBV4-1 and J is TRBJ1-1, with 7 nucleotides matching TRBD1. Losses at the gene ends were 1 base for V and 5 bases for J; bases not matched to a gene: 7. The CDR3 sequence is 15 residues long. Germline V gene lookup returns CDR1 MGHRA and CDR2 YSYEKL. Written as DNA, the CDR3 is TGCGCCAGCAGCCAAGGACTCCAGGGGGGGACTGAAGCTTTCTTT. It specifies CASSQGLQGGTEAFF.

The table lists this clonotype with a few counts. CDR3 DNA sequence: TGCGCCAGCAGCCAAGAGACCAGGGGGGCCCACAATGAGCAGTTCTTC. Translated, it gives CASSQETRGAHNEQFF. The gene calls are TRBV4-1 and TRBJ2-1, with D tentatively TRBD1 (7 bases). The ends were cut back, 0 bases at V and 5 bases at J, with 14 bases in the middle. In germline, CDR1 is MGHRA, CDR2 YSYEKL. The CDR3 length is 16 residues.

This clonotype was counted many times. The CDR3 sequence: CSGHRSSYNEQFF. CDR3 nucleotide sequence: TGCAGTGGTCACAGAAGCTCCTACAATGAGCAGTTCTTC. The genes are TRBV20-1 and TRBJ2-1; no clear D gene. Trimming removed 7 bases at V and 0 bases at J, with 10 bases between. This CDR3 has 13 residues. Germline V gene lookup returns CDR1 DFQATT and CDR2 SNEGSKA (reference sequence).

There are a few counts of this clonotype. The chain recombines TRBV12-3 or TRBV12-4 with TRBJ1-5; tentative D call: TRBD1 (6 bases). V was shortened by 6 bases and J by 7 bases, with 13 bases between the two germline ends. This CDR3 contains 13 residues. Here the CDR3 reads CASRATGLQPQHF. In nucleotides, the CDR3 is TGTGCCAGCAGAGCGACAGGTCTACAGCCCCAGCATTTT.

CDR3 DNA: TGTGCCAGCTCACCACCAGTCGTCTCTGGAAACACCATATATTTT. Translating it yields CASSPPVVSGNTIYF. V gene TRBV18 combines with J gene TRBJ1-3; D unresolved. The CDR3 totals 15 residues. The V end lost 0 bases, the J end lost 0 bases, and 6 bases lay between the germline ends. Germline loops: CDR1 KGHSH, CDR2 LQKENI.